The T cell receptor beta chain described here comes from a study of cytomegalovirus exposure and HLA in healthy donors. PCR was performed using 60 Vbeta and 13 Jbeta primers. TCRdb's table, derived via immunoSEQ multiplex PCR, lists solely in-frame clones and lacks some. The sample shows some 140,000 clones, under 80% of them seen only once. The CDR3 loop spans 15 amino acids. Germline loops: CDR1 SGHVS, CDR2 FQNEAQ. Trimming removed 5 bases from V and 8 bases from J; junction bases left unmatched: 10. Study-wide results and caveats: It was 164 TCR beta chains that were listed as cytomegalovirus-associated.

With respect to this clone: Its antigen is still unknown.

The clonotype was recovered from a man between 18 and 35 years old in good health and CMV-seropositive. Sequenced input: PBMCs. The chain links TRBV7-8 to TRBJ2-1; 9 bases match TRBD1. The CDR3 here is CASSQTGTGTHEQFF. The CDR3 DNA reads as TGTGCCAGCAGCCAGACGGGGACAGGGACGCATGAGCAGTTCTTC.